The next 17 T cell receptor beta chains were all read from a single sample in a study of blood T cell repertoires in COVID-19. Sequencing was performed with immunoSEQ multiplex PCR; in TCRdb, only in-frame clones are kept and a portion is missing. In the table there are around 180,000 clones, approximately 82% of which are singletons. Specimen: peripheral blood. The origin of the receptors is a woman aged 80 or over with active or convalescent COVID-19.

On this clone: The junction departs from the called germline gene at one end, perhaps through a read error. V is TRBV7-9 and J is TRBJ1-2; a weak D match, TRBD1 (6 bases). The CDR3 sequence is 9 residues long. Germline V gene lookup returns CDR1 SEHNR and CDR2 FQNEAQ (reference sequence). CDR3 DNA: TGTGCCGGGGACCGGGACACCGACTTC. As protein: CAGDRDTDF.

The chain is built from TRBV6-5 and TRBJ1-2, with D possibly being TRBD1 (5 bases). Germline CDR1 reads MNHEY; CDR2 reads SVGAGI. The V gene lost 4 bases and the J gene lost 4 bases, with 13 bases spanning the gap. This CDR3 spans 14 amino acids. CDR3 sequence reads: CASSSTTGIYGYTF. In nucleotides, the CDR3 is TGTGCCAGCAGTTCCACTACAGGAATCTATGGCTACACCTTC.

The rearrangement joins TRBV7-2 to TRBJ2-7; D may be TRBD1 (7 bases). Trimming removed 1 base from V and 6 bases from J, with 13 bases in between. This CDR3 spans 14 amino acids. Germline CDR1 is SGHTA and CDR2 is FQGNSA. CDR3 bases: TGTGCCAGCAGCTTAGAGTGGCAGGGGGGCGAGCAGTACTTC. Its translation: CASSLEWQGGEQYF.

DNA of the CDR3: TGTGCCAGCAGCGTAGCTCTAGCAGATACGCAGTATTTT. Translation: CASSVALADTQYF. V gene TRBV9 combines with J gene TRBJ2-3; D remains ambiguous. CDR1 is SGDLS, CDR2 YYNGEE, per germline. V lost 0 bases, J lost 4 bases, and 6 bases lay in between. The CDR3 runs 13 residues.

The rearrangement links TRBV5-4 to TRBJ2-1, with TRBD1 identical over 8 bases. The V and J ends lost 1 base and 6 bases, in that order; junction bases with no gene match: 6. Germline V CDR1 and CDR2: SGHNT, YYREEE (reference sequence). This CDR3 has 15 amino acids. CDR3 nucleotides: TGTGCCAGCAGCTTGCGAGACAGGGGAAGCAATGAGCAGTTCTTC. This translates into CASSLRDRGSNEQFF.

For the CDR3, the DNA is TGTGCCAGCAGCCCCCTTCTTGCAACATTTAGCCACGAGCAGTACTTC. Protein sequence: CASSPLLATFSHEQYF. J is TRBJ2-7 and V is TRBV3-1 (or the pseudogene TRBV3-2); D is undetermined. Trimming stripped 4 bases from V and 5 bases from J, with 21 bases between. CDR1 and CDR2 from the germline V gene are LGHDT and YNNKEL (reference sequence). The CDR3 has 16 residues.

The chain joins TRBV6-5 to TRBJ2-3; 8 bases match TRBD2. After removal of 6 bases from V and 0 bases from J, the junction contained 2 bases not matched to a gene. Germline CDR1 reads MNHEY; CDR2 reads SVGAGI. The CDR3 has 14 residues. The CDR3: CASSRGGSTDTQYF. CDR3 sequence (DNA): TGTGCCAGCAGCCGCGGGGGGAGCACAGATACGCAGTATTTT.

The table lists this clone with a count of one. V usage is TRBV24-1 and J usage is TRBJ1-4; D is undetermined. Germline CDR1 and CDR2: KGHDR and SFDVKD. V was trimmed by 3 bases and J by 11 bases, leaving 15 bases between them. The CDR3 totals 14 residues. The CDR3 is CATSDVAYPGKLFF. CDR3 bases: TGTGCCACCAGTGATGTAGCATACCCGGGTAAACTGTTTTTT.

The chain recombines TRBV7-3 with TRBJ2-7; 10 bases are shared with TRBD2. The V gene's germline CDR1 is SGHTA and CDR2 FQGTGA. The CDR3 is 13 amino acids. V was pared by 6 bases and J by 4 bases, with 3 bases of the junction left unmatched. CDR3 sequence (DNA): TGTGCCAGCAGTGAAGCGGGAGGGTACGAGCAGTACTTC. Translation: CASSEAGGYEQYF.

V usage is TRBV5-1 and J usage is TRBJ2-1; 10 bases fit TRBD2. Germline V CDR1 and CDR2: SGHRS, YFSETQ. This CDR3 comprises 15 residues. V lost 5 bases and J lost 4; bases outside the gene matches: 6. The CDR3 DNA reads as TGCGCCAGCAGGCCCGGGACTAGCGTATACAATGAGCAGTTCTTC. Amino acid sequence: CASRPGTSVYNEQFF.

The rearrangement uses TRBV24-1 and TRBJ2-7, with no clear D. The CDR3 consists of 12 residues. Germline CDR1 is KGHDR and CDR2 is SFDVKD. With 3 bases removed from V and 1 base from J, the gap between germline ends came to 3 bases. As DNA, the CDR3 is TGTGCCACCAGTGATCTATCCTACGAGCAGTACTTC. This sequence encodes CATSDLSYEQYF.

The CDR3 nucleotides read TGTGCCAGCAGCCCAAGTCGGGCCGGGGAGCTGTTTTTT. It translates to CASSPSRAGELFF. The rearrangement joins TRBV3-1 (or the pseudogene TRBV3-2) to TRBJ2-2; D is unresolved. CDR3 size: 13 residues. Germline V lookup: CDR1 LGHDT, CDR2 YNNKEL (reference sequence). The ends were cut back, 4 bases at V and 6 bases at J, with 9 bases in the middle.

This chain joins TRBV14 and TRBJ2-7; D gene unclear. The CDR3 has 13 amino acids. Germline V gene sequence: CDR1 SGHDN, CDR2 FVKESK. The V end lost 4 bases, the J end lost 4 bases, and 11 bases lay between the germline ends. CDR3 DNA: TGTGCCAGCAGCCCTCAAACCCTATACGAGCAGTACTTC. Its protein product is CASSPQTLYEQYF. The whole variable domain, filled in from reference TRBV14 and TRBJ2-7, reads EAGVTQFPSHSVIEKGQTVTLRCDPISGHDNLYWYRRVMGKEIKFLLHFVKESKQDESGMPNNRFLAERTGGTYSTLKVQPAELEDSGVYFCASSPQTLYEQYFGPGTRLTVT.

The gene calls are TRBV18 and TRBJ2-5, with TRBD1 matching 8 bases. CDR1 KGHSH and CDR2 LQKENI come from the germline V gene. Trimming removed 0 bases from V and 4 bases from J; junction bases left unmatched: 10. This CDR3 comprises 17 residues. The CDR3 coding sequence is TGTGCCAGCTCACCACCTCCCGACAGGGGCGTGGGAGAGACCCAGTACTTC. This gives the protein CASSPPPDRGVGETQYF. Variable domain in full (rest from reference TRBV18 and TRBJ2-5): NAGVMQNPRHLVRRRGQEARLRCSPMKGHSHVYWYRQLPEEGLKFMVYLQKENIIDESGMPKERFSAEFPKEGPSILRIQQVVRGDSAAYFCASSPPPDRGVGETQYFGPGTRLLVL.

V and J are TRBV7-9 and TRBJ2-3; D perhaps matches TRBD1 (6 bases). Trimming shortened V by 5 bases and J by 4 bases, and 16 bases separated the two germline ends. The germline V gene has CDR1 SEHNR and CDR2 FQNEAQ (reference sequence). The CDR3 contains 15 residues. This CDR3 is CASSPPLTGPDTQYF. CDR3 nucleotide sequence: TGTGCCAGCAGCCCCCCCTTGACAGGCCCAGATACGCAGTATTTT.

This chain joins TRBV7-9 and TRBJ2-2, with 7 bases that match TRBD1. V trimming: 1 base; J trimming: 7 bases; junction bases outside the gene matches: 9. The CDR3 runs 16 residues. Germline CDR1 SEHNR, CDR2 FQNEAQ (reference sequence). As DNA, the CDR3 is TGTGCCAGCAGCTTAGGGTCCGGGACAGAGAGCGGGGAGCTGTTTTTT. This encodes CASSLGSGTESGELFF.

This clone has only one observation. CDR3 in amino acids: CSVEDPQGTEAFF. DNA for the CDR3: TGCAGCGTTGAAGACCCGCAGGGAACTGAAGCTTTCTTT. The rearrangement uses TRBV29-1 and TRBJ1-1; weak D call: TRBD1 (5 bases). V shed 0 bases and J shed 5 bases, with 10 bases lying between them. The germline CDR1 and CDR2 sequences are SQVTM and ANQGSEA. This CDR3 is 13 amino acids long.